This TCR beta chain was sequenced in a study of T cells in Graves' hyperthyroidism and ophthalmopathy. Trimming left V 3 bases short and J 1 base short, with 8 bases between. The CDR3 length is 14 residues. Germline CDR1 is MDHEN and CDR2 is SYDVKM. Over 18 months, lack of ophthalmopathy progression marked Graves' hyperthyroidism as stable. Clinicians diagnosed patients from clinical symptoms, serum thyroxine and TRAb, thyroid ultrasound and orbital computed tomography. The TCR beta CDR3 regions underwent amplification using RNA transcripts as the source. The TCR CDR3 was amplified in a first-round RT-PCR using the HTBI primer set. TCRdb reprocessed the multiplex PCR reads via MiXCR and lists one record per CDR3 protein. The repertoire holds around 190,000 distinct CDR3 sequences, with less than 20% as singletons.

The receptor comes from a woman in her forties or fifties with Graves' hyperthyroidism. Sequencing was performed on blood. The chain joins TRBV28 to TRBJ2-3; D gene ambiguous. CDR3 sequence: CASSFLSGTDTQYF. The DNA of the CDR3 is TGTGCCAGCAGTTTTTTGAGCGGCACAGATACGCAGTATTTT.